The sequence of this T cell receptor beta chain was determined in a study of blood T cell repertoires in COVID-19. Whole-study context: T cells, B-cell-depleted T cells, or PBMCs provided the cDNA or gDNA that served as material.

Trimming stripped 0 bases from V and 7 bases from J, with 10 bases between. The CDR3 runs to 14 residues. Germline lookup yields CDR1 MNHEY and CDR2 SVGAGI. Per the study methods: For nucleated cells, counts were estimated from reference gene primer amplification. The assay was immunoSEQ multiplex PCR, and TCRdb's table has in-frame clones only and misses some. The V and J calls and clone size are taken from that table; D and trimming were inferred from the DNA. The sample has around 150,000 clones; almost 90% are singletons. The source is a man aged 45-60 years with active or convalescent COVID-19. The sequencing sample was made of peripheral blood. The chain joins TRBV6-5 to TRBJ1-5; D not resolved. Written as DNA, the CDR3 is TGTGCCAGCAGTTACTCGGGCGAGTTCCAGCCCCAGCATTTT. This codes for CASSYSGEFQPQHF.